This record covers a single T cell receptor beta chain. This specimen belongs to a study of control samples from healthy donors and cancer patients. With 0 bases removed from V and 1 base from J, the gap between germline ends came to 13 bases. The CDR3 consists of 17 residues. CDR1 and CDR2 from the germline V gene are LNHDA and SQIVND (reference sequence). Generated by immunoSEQ multiplex PCR, the TCRdb table keeps only in-frame clones and is missing some. The data contain 140,000 or so clones, roughly 94% of them singletons. V and J are TRBV19 and TRBJ1-5, with D tentatively TRBD1 (6 bases). This TCR was sampled from a man in his sixties with colorectal cancer. Sequenced sample: PBMCs. As DNA, the CDR3 is TGTGCCAGTAGTATAGAAACAGGGAGAGGGAGCAATCAGCCCCAGCATTTT. Translation gives CASSIETGRGSNQPQHF. The full variable domain, completed using reference TRBV19 and TRBJ1-5, is DGGITQSPKYLFRKEGQNVTLSCEQNLNHDAMYWYRQDPGQGLRLIYYSQIVNDFQKGDIAEGYSVSREKKESFPLTVTSAQKNPTAFYLCASSIETGRGSNQPQHFGDGTRLSIL.